This TCR beta chain comes out of a study of T cell responses to AZD1222 COVID-19 vaccine. A note on this clone: Its antigen remains unidentified.

Only in-frame clones appear in the TCRdb table, and some are missing; sequencing was by immunoSEQ multiplex PCR. The repertoire includes about 55,000 clones, roughly 80% of them detected once, and roughly 27% sits in the top ten. Per the germline V gene, CDR1 is SGHDN and CDR2 is FVKESK. The length of the CDR3 is 12 residues. V lost 4 bases, J lost 9 bases, and 13 bases lay in between. Overall study findings and caveats: Most donors were white British and more were female, and clonal diversity was possibly underestimated.

The sequence derives from an adult in good health. This material consisted of peripheral blood, taken on day 0 of AZD1222 vaccination. The chain has TRBV14 and TRBJ2-7, with D possibly being TRBD1 (6 bases). The CDR3 here is CASSLHRDGQYF. In DNA, the CDR3 is TGTGCCAGCAGCCTTCACAGGGACGGGCAGTACTTC.